These 24 T cell receptor beta chains originate from one sample sequenced in a study of T cells in Graves' hyperthyroidism and ophthalmopathy. RNA transcripts yielded amplified TCR beta CDR3 regions. Using the HTBI primer set, a first-round RT-PCR was run on the TCR CDR3. Each CDR3 protein gets one entry after TCRdb re-called the multiplex PCR reads with MiXCR. This table holds 300,000 to 450,000 distinct CDR3 sequences, approximately 18% found once. Sequencing was performed on blood. Receptors were obtained from a woman aged 40 to 50 with Graves' ophthalmopathy.

The table lists this clonotype with many counts. This chain connects TRBV28 to TRBJ1-1; TRBD1 matches at 8 bases. The junction had 6 bases not matched to a gene; V was cut back by 6 bases and J by 0 bases. The length of the CDR3 is 15 residues. CDR1 is MDHEN, CDR2 SYDVKM, per germline. CDR3 sequence (DNA): TGTGCCAGCAGGGGCGGACAGGGCTTGAACACTGAAGCTTTCTTT. It translates to CASRGGQGLNTEAFF.

This chain uses TRBV6-1 with TRBJ2-7, with D tentatively TRBD2 (6 bases). V was cut by 8 bases and J by 10 bases, with 15 bases left in between. This CDR3 contains 11 residues. CDR1 and CDR2 from the germline V gene are MNHNS and SASEGT. The CDR3 loop is CASDSGTHQYF. CDR3 coding DNA: TGTGCCAGCGATTCCGGGACTCATCAGTACTTC.

This clonotype was seen repeatedly, ten times or more. The chain combines TRBV3-1 with TRBJ1-1, with D tentatively TRBD1 (5 bases). CDR1 is LGHDT, CDR2 YNNKEL, per germline (reference sequence). The CDR3 is made up of 17 amino acids. Trimming stripped 0 bases from V and 11 bases from J, with 25 bases between. The CDR3 spells CASSQDLFRDGGRMAFF. The CDR3 DNA reads as TGTGCCAGCAGCCAAGACTTATTCCGGGACGGAGGCAGAATGGCTTTCTTT. Together with reference TRBV3-1 and TRBJ1-1, the CDR3 gives the full variable domain: DTAVSQTPKYLVTQMGNDKSIKCEQNLGHDTMYWYKQDSKKFLKIMFSYNNKELIINETVPNRFSPKSPDKAHLNLHINSLELGDSAVYFCASSQDLFRDGGRMAFFGQGTRLTVV.

This clonotype was found many times. J is TRBJ2-7 and V is TRBV2; 11 bases fit TRBD2. The CDR3 is 15 residues long. Germline V gene sequence: CDR1 SNHLY, CDR2 FYNNEI. The V segment lost 6 bases and the J segment 5 bases; nucleotides outside the gene matches: 9. This CDR3 is CASSLERLAGNEQYF. CDR3 DNA: TGTGCCAGCAGCCTGGAGAGACTAGCGGGAAACGAGCAGTACTTC.

Notes on this clonotype: This could be a read error, since a much larger clone is one nucleotide away. The final CDR3 position lacks the conserved phenylalanine or tryptophan, pointing to a likely read error. The chain couples TRBV29-1 to TRBJ1-1, with D maybe TRBD1 (5 bases). Trimming removed 5 bases at V and 2 bases at J, with 6 bases between. Germline lookup yields CDR1 SQVTM and CDR2 ANQGSEA. This CDR3 region has 11 residues. CDR3 nucleotide sequence: TGCAGCGTTCAGGGTAACACTGAAGCTTTCCTT. It specifies CSVQGNTEAFL.

V usage is TRBV28 and J usage is TRBJ2-7; 8 bases fit TRBD1. The V segment lost 6 bases and the J segment 2 bases; nucleotides outside the gene matches: 9. This CDR3 contains 15 residues. In germline, CDR1 is MDHEN, CDR2 SYDVKM. The CDR3: CASRPRDRFPYEQYF. CDR3 in DNA: TGTGCCAGCAGACCCCGGGACAGGTTCCCCTACGAGCAGTACTTC.

This clonotype came up many times. The chain recombines TRBV20-1 with TRBJ1-1; D perhaps matches TRBD1 (6 bases). The V end was cut by 6 bases, the J end by 4 bases, with 18 bases between. Germline assignment: CDR1 DFQATT and CDR2 SNEGSKA (reference sequence). This CDR3 region has 14 residues. CDR3 sequence: CSASSTGSGTEAFF. In DNA form, the CDR3 reads TGCAGTGCAAGTTCCACAGGGTCGGGCACTGAAGCTTTCTTT.

The table lists this clonotype with many counts. The chain links TRBV29-1 to TRBJ1-2; 8 positions agree with TRBD1. The CDR3 is made up of 15 amino acids. Trimming removed 3 bases from V and 4 bases from J; junction bases left unmatched: 10. Germline V lookup: CDR1 SQVTM, CDR2 ANQGSEA. DNA for the CDR3: TGCAGCGTTGAGAGGGCAGGGGGCGTTGGCTATGGCTACACCTTC. It translates to CSVERAGGVGYGYTF.

This clonotype occurred many times. This chain connects TRBV20-1 to TRBJ2-7; D unclear. The CDR3 sequence is 13 residues long. Germline V gene sequence: CDR1 DFQATT, CDR2 SNEGSKA (reference sequence). V lost 3 bases, J lost 3 bases, and 12 bases lay in between. Written as DNA, the CDR3 is TGCAGTGCTAGGAGATTCGGAAACTACGAGCAGTACTTC. It encodes CSARRFGNYEQYF.

This clonotype was seen ten or more times. J is TRBJ2-2 and V is TRBV11-2; D may be TRBD2 (5 bases). The CDR3 has 15 amino acids. In germline, CDR1 is SGHAT, CDR2 FQNNGV. Trimming removed 5 bases at V and 6 bases at J, with 16 bases between. The CDR3 DNA reads as TGTGCCAGCAGCATGTCCCCGAGGGAGCCCGGGGAGCTGTTTTTT. It codes for CASSMSPREPGELFF.

The chain recombines TRBV6-2 or TRBV6-3 with TRBJ2-7, with D possibly matching TRBD2 (6 bases). V was clipped by 7 bases and J by 5 bases, with 21 bases between them. This CDR3 spans 15 amino acids. Germline values: CDR1 MNHEY, CDR2 SVGEGT. CDR3 sequence (DNA): TGTGCCAGCAACCACCCCCCCGCACCGGGGGACGAGCAGTACTTC. Translation gives CASNHPPAPGDEQYF.

This chain links TRBV7-2 with TRBJ1-5; D not resolved. This CDR3 has 12 amino acids. Germline CDR1 is SGHTA and CDR2 is FQGNSA. V was shortened by 0 bases and J by 5 bases, with 2 bases between the two germline ends. CDR3 region: CASSLAHQPQHF. The CDR3, as DNA: TGTGCCAGCAGCTTAGCGCATCAGCCCCAGCATTTT.

The chain couples TRBV7-3 to TRBJ2-3, with a weak D call TRBD1 (8 bases). Germline assignment: CDR1 SGHTA and CDR2 FQGTGA. The CDR3 sequence is 14 residues long. V was pared by 4 bases and J by 3 bases, with 11 bases between. The CDR3 spells CASSSQGGTDTQYF. DNA for the CDR3: TGTGCCAGCAGCTCACAGGGGGGGACAGATACGCAGTATTTT.

This clonotype was recorded many times. The chain is built from TRBV12-3 or TRBV12-4 and TRBJ2-2, with a weak D call TRBD2 (5 bases). Trimming took 6 bases from V and 1 from J, leaving 15 bases between them. This CDR3 has 16 residues. CDR3: CASSNGRGRNTGELFF. The CDR3 DNA follows: TGTGCCAGCAGCAACGGGCGAGGGCGGAACACCGGGGAGCTGTTTTTT.

This clonotype was detected ten times or more. The genes are TRBV6-1 and TRBJ1-5; D not resolved. The CDR3 has 14 amino acids. With 0 bases removed from V and 0 bases from J, the gap between germline ends came to 3 bases. CDR1 is MNHNS, CDR2 SASEGT, per germline. CDR3 DNA sequence: TGTGCCAGCAGTGAAGCCAGTAGCAATCAGCCCCAGCATTTT. Residues: CASSEASSNQPQHF.

This clonotype showed up many times. The chain recombines TRBV6-8 with TRBJ1-6, with TRBD1 matching over 8 bases. Per the germline V gene, CDR1 is MNHGY and CDR2 is SAAAGT. Trimming removed 2 bases from V and 7 bases from J; junction bases left unmatched: 13. CDR3 length: 18 amino acids. CDR3 sequence reads: CASSYDRRGRIGNSPLHF. In DNA form, the CDR3 reads TGTGCCAGCAGTTACGATCGCAGGGGGCGGATTGGAAATTCACCCCTCCACTTT.

This clonotype showed up just a few times. The chain recombines TRBV4-1 with TRBJ2-4; 9 nucleotides line up with TRBD1. The ends lost 3 bases at V and 6 bases at J; junction bases unmatched: 6. Germline CDR1 is MGHRA and CDR2 is YSYEKL. The CDR3 spans 15 residues. The CDR3 reads CASSQLTGGGNIQYF. For the CDR3, the DNA is TGCGCCAGCAGCCAGTTGACAGGGGGAGGAAACATTCAGTACTTC.

This sequence joins TRBV6-2 or TRBV6-3 and TRBJ1-5; D might be TRBD1 (6 bases). Germline V CDR1 and CDR2: MNHEY, SVGEGT. The V end lost 6 bases, the J end lost 4 bases, and 16 bases lay between the germline ends. This CDR3 has 15 amino acids. The CDR3 loop is CASRNRDDGNQPQHF. DNA of the CDR3: TGTGCCAGCAGGAACAGGGATGACGGAAATCAGCCCCAGCATTTT.

This clonotype was picked up many times. The chain has TRBV6-2 or TRBV6-3 and TRBJ1-2; D is undetermined. The germline CDR1 and CDR2 sequences are MNHEY and SVGEGT. V was clipped by 2 bases and J by 1 base, with 20 bases between them. This CDR3 comprises 18 residues. DNA for the CDR3: TGTGCCAGCAGTTACACGACTTGGCACCTACTCCTTAACTATGGCTACACCTTC. It codes for CASSYTTWHLLLNYGYTF.

This sequence joins TRBV28 and TRBJ2-2, with 8 bases fitting TRBD1. The CDR3 has 17 residues. Trimming removed 6 bases from V and 4 bases from J; junction bases left unmatched: 13. Germline lookup yields CDR1 MDHEN and CDR2 SYDVKM. The CDR3 reads CASSTTHRGMSTGELFF. The CDR3 DNA sequence: TGTGCCAGCAGCACTACACACAGGGGGATGAGCACCGGGGAGCTGTTTTTT.

This clonotype was observed many times. The genes are TRBV27 and TRBJ2-2; either TRBD1 or TRBD2 may fit D (5 bases each). V gave up 2 bases and J gave up 8 bases, with 12 bases separating them. CDR3 length: 14 amino acids. Germline assignment: CDR1 MNHEY and CDR2 SMNVEV (reference sequence). CDR3 bases: TGTGCCAGCAGTTTAAGGGAGCAGGGAGGGGAGCTGTTTTTT. Amino acid sequence: CASSLREQGGELFF.

This clonotype appeared many times. The CDR3 DNA is TGTGCCAGCAGTGAAGGGGACAGGGGTGGGTCACCCCTCCACTTT. This codes for CASSEGDRGGSPLHF. V and J are TRBV6-1 and TRBJ1-6, with 10 bases matching TRBD1. V was clipped by 1 base and J by 10 bases; unmatched bases: 4. This CDR3 comprises 15 residues. In germline, CDR1 is MNHNS, CDR2 SASEGT.

This clonotype showed up many times. The chain is built from TRBV28 and TRBJ1-1, with 7 bases that match TRBD1. Germline CDR1 is MDHEN and CDR2 is SYDVKM. CDR3 length: 13 amino acids. Losses at the gene ends were 5 bases for V and 4 bases for J; bases not matched to a gene: 4. The CDR3 DNA reads as TGTGCCAGCAGTACCCACAGGGGCACTGAAGCTTTCTTT. This sequence encodes CASSTHRGTEAFF.

This clonotype was picked up many times. The chain carries TRBV15 and TRBJ1-2; maybe TRBD1 (5 bases). The CDR3 covers 15 residues. Germline CDR1 is LNHNV and CDR2 is YYDKDF (reference sequence). Between the trimmed V and J ends, which lost 3 bases and 5 bases, there was a span of 16 bases. This CDR3 reads CATSRVGAPTYGYTF. CDR3 DNA sequence: TGTGCCACCAGCAGGGTCGGGGCCCCAACTTATGGCTACACCTTC.